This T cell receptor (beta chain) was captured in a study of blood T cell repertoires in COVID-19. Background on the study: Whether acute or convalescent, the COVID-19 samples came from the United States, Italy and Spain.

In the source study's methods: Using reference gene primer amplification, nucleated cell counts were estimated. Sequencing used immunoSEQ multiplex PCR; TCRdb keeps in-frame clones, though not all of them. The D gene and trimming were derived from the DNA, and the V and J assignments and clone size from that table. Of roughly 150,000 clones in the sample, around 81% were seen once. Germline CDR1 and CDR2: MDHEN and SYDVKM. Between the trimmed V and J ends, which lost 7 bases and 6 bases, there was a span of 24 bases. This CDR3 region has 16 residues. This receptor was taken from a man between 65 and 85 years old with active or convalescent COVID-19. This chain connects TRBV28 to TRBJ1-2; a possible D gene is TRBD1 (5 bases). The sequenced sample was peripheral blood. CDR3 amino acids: CASNSAGPLLSDGYTF. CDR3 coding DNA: TGTGCCAGCAACTCGGCGGGACCACTACTTTCAGATGGCTACACCTTC.